Listed below are T cell receptor beta chains from one sample, sequenced in a study of blood T cell repertoires in COVID-19. Sequencing used immunoSEQ multiplex PCR; TCRdb keeps in-frame clones, though not all of them. There are about 210,000 clones in the sample; roughly 78% occur only once, and roughly 12% lies in the top ten. What was sequenced was peripheral blood. The receptor source for this set is a woman aged 40-49 years with acute or convalescent COVID-19. CDR3s include the opening cysteine and the closing phenylalanine or tryptophan. The D gene is left open where the match is weak. For some rows the clone size is stated as once, few or many, or as a class when expanded; others skip it.

CDR3 length | D gene | clone size | J gene | V gene | CDR3 protein | CDR3 DNA
15 | TRBD1 | once | TRBJ1-4 | TRBV11-2 | CASSLDHRGNEKLFF | TGTGCCAGCAGCTTAGATCACAGGGGAAATGAAAAACTGTTTTTT
13 | NA | NA | TRBJ2-2 | TRBV24-1 | CATQGLNTGELFF | TGTGCCACCCAGGGTCTTAACACCGGGGAGCTGTTTTTT
19 | TRBD2 | NA | TRBJ2-4 | TRBV3-1/TRBV3-2 | CASSQEGTSGGWAKNIQYF | TGTGCCAGCAGCCAAGAAGGGACTAGCGGGGGGTGGGCCAAAAACATTCAGTACTTC
14 | TRBD1 | NA | TRBJ1-2 | TRBV11-2 | CASSPGQGAGGYTF | TGTGCCAGCAGCCCGGGACAGGGGGCGGGTGGCTACACCTTC
14 | NA | NA | TRBJ2-2 | TRBV2 | CASGGGINTGELFF | TGTGCCAGCGGAGGAGGGATCAACACCGGGGAGCTGTTTTTT
15 | TRBD2 | NA | TRBJ2-2 | TRBV5-5 | CASSYRTSGTGELFF | TGTGCCAGCAGCTATAGGACTAGCGGGACCGGGGAGCTGTTTTTT
16 | NA | NA | TRBJ2-3 | TRBV5-6 | CASSRYKVGGTDTQYF | TGTGCCAGCAGCCGCTACAAGGTTGGAGGCACAGATACGCAGTATTTT
14 | NA | NA | TRBJ1-3 | TRBV30 | CAWSVRNSGNTIYF | TGTGCCTGGAGTGTCAGGAACTCTGGAAACACCATATATTTT
14 | TRBD1 | few | TRBJ1-3 | TRBV7-9 | CASRPDRAGNTIYF | TGTGCCAGCAGACCAGACAGGGCTGGAAACACCATATATTTT
13 | NA | NA | TRBJ1-2 | TRBV18 | CASSPGTSYGYTF | TGTGCCAGCTCACCGGGGACTTCCTATGGCTACACCTTC
14 | TRBD2 | NA | TRBJ2-7 | TRBV7-2 | CASTVPGGSYEQYF | TGTGCCAGCACCGTCCCGGGGGGGAGCTACGAGCAGTACTTC
16 | TRBD1 | few | TRBJ1-2 | TRBV5-1 | CASASEDGTGPYGYTF | TGCGCCAGCGCCAGCGAAGACGGGACAGGACCCTATGGCTACACCTTC
14 | NA | NA | TRBJ2-1 | TRBV5-6 | CASSAGQYYNEQFF | TGTGCCAGCAGCGCGGGACAGTACTACAATGAGCAGTTCTTC
16 | TRBD1 | NA | TRBJ2-1 | TRBV3-1/TRBV3-2 | CASSQDPQGQYNEQFF | TGTGCCAGCAGCCAAGATCCACAGGGGCAATACAATGAGCAGTTCTTC
13 | NA | NA | TRBJ1-2 | TRBV7-8 | CASSLDYGSPYTF | TGTGCCAGCAGCTTAGATTATGGGAGCCCCTACACCTTC
14 | TRBD2 | few | TRBJ2-7 | TRBV4-2 | CASSPRGGTYEQYF | TGTGCCAGCAGCCCGCGGGGGGGAACCTACGAGCAGTACTTC
15 | NA | NA | TRBJ1-3 | TRBV7-6 | CASSLSHPSGNTIYF | TGTGCCAGCAGCTTGTCCCATCCATCTGGAAACACCATATATTTT
15 | NA | few | TRBJ1-2 | TRBV6-5 | CASSPGRTAFYGYTF | TGTGCCAGCAGTCCCGGAAGGACAGCGTTCTATGGCTACACCTTC
15 | NA | NA | TRBJ1-1 | TRBV19 | CASSILGHSDTEAFF | TGTGCCAGTAGTATTTTGGGGCACAGCGACACTGAAGCTTTCTTT
14 | TRBD2 | NA | TRBJ2-7 | TRBV5-1 | CASNSAGGNYEQYF | TGCGCCAGCAACTCAGCGGGGGGGAACTACGAGCAGTACTTC
19 | NA | NA | TRBJ2-3 | TRBV5-1 | CASSPPSMFGVRAADTQYF | TGCGCCAGCAGCCCCCCCTCAATGTTTGGGGTGAGAGCGGCAGATACGCAGTATTTT
13 | NA | NA | TRBJ1-2 | TRBV5-1 | CASSLPENYGYTF | TGCGCCAGCAGCTTACCAGAAAACTATGGCTACACCTTC
14 | NA | NA | TRBJ2-7 | TRBV5-1 | CASSLGGGGYEQYF | TGCGCCAGCAGCTTGGGTGGGGGAGGCTACGAGCAGTACTTC
15 | TRBD1 | NA | TRBJ1-4 | TRBV27 | CASSITGGGNEKLFF | TGTGCCAGCAGTATTACAGGGGGGGGTAATGAAAAACTGTTTTTT
13 | NA | NA | TRBJ1-1 | TRBV5-1 | CASSLWKTDEAFF | TGCGCCAGCAGCTTGTGGAAGACAGACGAAGCTTTCTTT
14 | TRBD2 | NA | TRBJ2-1 | TRBV30 | CAWSRLAGVNEQFF | TGTGCCTGGAGTCGGCTAGCGGGAGTAAATGAGCAGTTCTTC
14 | NA | NA | TRBJ1-2 | TRBV5-1 | CASSLEATAYGYTF | TGCGCCAGCAGCTTGGAGGCGACAGCCTATGGCTACACCTTC
12 | NA | few | TRBJ2-6 | TRBV2 | CASDKGANVLTF | TGTGCTAGTGATAAGGGGGCCAACGTCCTGACTTTC
13 | NA | NA | TRBJ2-1 | TRBV6-2/TRBV6-3 | CASSSGLRVEQFF | TGTGCCAGCAGTTCGGGACTTAGAGTTGAGCAGTTCTTC
13 | NA | NA | TRBJ2-7 | TRBV7-2 | CASSRSRSYEQYF | TGTGCCAGCAGCCGGTCGCGGTCCTACGAGCAGTACTTC
12 | NA | NA | TRBJ2-7 | TRBV6-6 | CASSIQEYEQYF | TGTGCCAGCAGCATCCAAGAGTACGAGCAGTACTTC
14 | NA | NA | TRBJ1-2 | TRBV5-6 | CASSVVGGAYGYTF | TGTGCCAGCAGCGTGGTGGGTGGGGCTTATGGCTACACCTTC
16 | TRBD2 | NA | TRBJ2-7 | TRBV3-1/TRBV3-2 | CASSEGLAGISYEQYF | TGTGCCAGCAGCGAGGGACTAGCGGGGATCTCCTACGAGCAGTACTTC
12 | NA | few | TRBJ1-2 | TRBV5-4 | CASSLVRGGYTF | TGTGCCAGCAGCTTGGTCCGAGGGGGCTACACCTTC
19 | NA | NA | TRBJ2-1 | TRBV13 | CASSLEVGIGLESYNEQFF | TGTGCCAGCAGCTTAGAGGTCGGTATTGGGCTCGAGTCCTACAATGAGCAGTTCTTC
19 | TRBD2 | NA | TRBJ2-1 | TRBV27 | CASSFPTSGSPSSYNEQFF | TGTGCCAGCAGTTTCCCAACTAGCGGGAGTCCGAGCTCCTACAATGAGCAGTTCTTC
11 | NA | NA | TRBJ2-2 | TRBV2 | CASARNGELFF | TGTGCCAGCGCCAGGAACGGGGAGCTGTTTTTT
15 | NA | NA | TRBJ1-1 | TRBV14 | CASSQEQIRFTEAFF | TGTGCCAGCAGCCAAGAACAAATAAGATTCACTGAAGCTTTCTTT
14 | TRBD1 | NA | TRBJ2-7 | TRBV11-2 | CASSLRDRAYEQYF | TGTGCCAGCAGCCTACGGGACAGGGCCTACGAGCAGTACTTC
15 | TRBD2 | NA | TRBJ2-5 | TRBV12-5 | CASAQLAGGSETQYF | TGTGCTAGTGCCCAACTAGCGGGAGGTAGTGAGACCCAGTACTTC
14 | TRBD1 | NA | TRBJ2-2 | TRBV6-5 | CASTVDRVTGELFF | TGTGCCAGCACCGTTGACAGGGTCACCGGGGAGCTGTTTTTT
15 | NA | once | TRBJ2-3 | TRBV6-5 | CASSPFGTETDTQYF | TGTGCCAGCAGTCCCTTCGGGACTGAGACAGATACGCAGTATTTT
15 | TRBD1 | NA | TRBJ2-1 | TRBV5-8 | CASSFRDRGFYEQFF | TGTGCCAGCAGCTTCCGGGACAGGGGGTTTTATGAGCAGTTCTTC
17 | NA | NA | TRBJ1-5 | TRBV7-2 | CASSSPTRTVSNQPQHF | TGTGCCAGCAGCTCGCCCACTAGGACAGTTAGCAATCAGCCCCAGCATTTT
17 | NA | NA | TRBJ2-6 | TRBV18 | CASSGRSMSSGANVLTF | TGTGCCAGCTCAGGCAGGTCGATGAGCTCTGGGGCCAACGTCCTGACTTTC
15 | NA | NA | TRBJ2-2 | TRBV7-2 | CASSRGLAVGGELFF | TGTGCCAGCAGCCGGGGGCTAGCGGTCGGCGGGGAGCTGTTTTTT
15 | NA | NA | TRBJ1-1 | TRBV7-3 | CASSFSLIGSTEAFF | TGTGCCAGCAGCTTCAGCCTAATCGGGAGCACTGAAGCTTTCTTT
15 | TRBD1 | NA | TRBJ1-2 | TRBV27 | CASSSQGGPNYGYTF | TGTGCCAGCAGTTCTCAGGGGGGTCCGAACTATGGCTACACCTTC
12 | NA | NA | TRBJ1-2 | TRBV11-2 | CASSSQLYGYTF | TGTGCCAGCAGCTCACAGCTCTATGGCTACACCTTC
17 | TRBD1 | NA | TRBJ1-3 | TRBV29-1 | CSVELWGTGNSGNTIYF | TGCAGCGTTGAATTATGGGGGACAGGGAACTCTGGAAACACCATATATTTT
12 | NA | NA | TRBJ2-7 | TRBV29-1 | CSVERSSYEQYF | TGCAGCGTTGAAAGGAGCTCCTACGAGCAGTACTTC
15 | TRBD1 | once | TRBJ2-5 | TRBV6-5 | CASSYSRGQGETQYF | TGTGCCAGCAGTTACTCGAGGGGACAGGGCGAGACCCAGTACTTC
15 | NA | few | TRBJ1-3 | TRBV5-1 | CASSLGDSVGNTIYF | TGCGCCAGCAGCTTGGGCGACAGTGTGGGAAACACCATATATTTT
13 | NA | NA | TRBJ2-7 | TRBV15 | CATSRDSGGEQYF | TGTGCCACCAGCAGAGATTCCGGGGGCGAGCAGTACTTC
13 | TRBD1 | NA | TRBJ2-7 | TRBV30 | CAWSWTGVYEQYF | TGTGCCTGGAGCTGGACAGGGGTCTACGAGCAGTACTTC
14 | NA | NA | TRBJ1-4 | TRBV3-1/TRBV3-2 | CASSQTGLREKLFF | TGTGCCAGCAGCCAGACAGGATTGCGGGAAAAACTGTTTTTT
14 | NA | few | TRBJ2-1 | TRBV7-2 | CASSLPGQYNEQFF | TGTGCCAGCAGCTTACCCGGACAGTACAATGAGCAGTTCTTC